The 20 T cell receptor beta chains below come from one sample, sequenced in a study of blood T cell repertoires in COVID-19 (dated by TCRdb to 2019 to 2021). Receptor libraries were prepared by the immunoSEQ multiplex PCR assay. The table was pulled from immuneACCESS by TCRdb, which kept in-frame rearrangements only. Such tables lose some clones; where checked, under half of the loss comes from unresolved V genes, and the rest has no known cause. Here the sample has about 270,000 clones; nearly 85% occur a single time. In total, the top ten clones hold roughly 8.6% of the sample. Sequenced sample: peripheral blood. The source of these receptors is a human donor in a cohort sampled during active COVID-19.

The chain joins TRBV18 to TRBJ2-7, with D possibly being TRBD1 (5 bases). The CDR3 contains 15 residues. Germline V CDR1 and CDR2: KGHSH, LQKENI. Trimming removed 2 bases from V and 7 bases from J, with 18 bases in between. This chain's CDR3 is CASSPSDSARREQYF. DNA for the CDR3: TGTGCCAGCTCACCAAGTGACAGCGCTAGGCGGGAGCAGTACTTC.

The CDR3 DNA sequence: TGTGCCAGCAGCCCCGAGGGTGGGGGGGCTCCCAACGAGCAGTACTTC. Encoded protein: CASSPEGGGAPNEQYF. This rearrangement joins TRBV27 to TRBJ2-7, with D perhaps matching TRBD2 (7 bases). The CDR3 runs 16 residues. Germline-derived CDR1 and CDR2 are MNHEY and SMNVEV (reference sequence). The V end lost 6 bases, the J end lost 5 bases, and 23 bases lay between the germline ends.

V and J are TRBV19 and TRBJ1-6, with D perhaps matching TRBD1 (5 bases). Between the trimmed V and J ends, which lost 3 bases and 7 bases, there was a span of 19 bases. The CDR3 extends over 17 amino acids. Germline V gives CDR1 LNHDA, CDR2 SQIVND (reference sequence). CDR3 sequence (DNA): TGTGCCAGTAGTATTATCGGGGGACGGACCATCAATTCACCCCTCCACTTT. Encoded protein: CASSIIGGRTINSPLHF.

The chain employs TRBV10-2 and TRBJ2-3, with 8 bases fitting TRBD2. Trimming at V came to 4 bases and at J to 1 base, leaving 4 bases not matched to a gene. The CDR3 totals 15 residues. The germline CDR1 and CDR2 sequences are WSHSY and SAAADI. CDR3 amino acids: CASSVGGGGTDTQYF. CDR3 in DNA: TGCGCCAGCAGTGTCGGGGGGGGTGGCACAGATACGCAGTATTTT.

The chain carries TRBV4-1 and TRBJ2-7, with TRBD2 matching over 9 bases. The CDR3 contains 16 residues. Losses at the gene ends were 2 bases for V and 0 bases for J; bases not matched to a gene: 5. Germline CDR1 is MGHRA and CDR2 is YSYEKL. The CDR3 DNA reads TGCGCCAGCAGCCAATTTGCGGGGGGGAGCTCCTACGAGCAGTACTTC. Residues: CASSQFAGGSSYEQYF.

The CDR3 region is CASSFSAGGPYEQYF. For the CDR3, the DNA is TGTGCCAGCAGTTTCTCAGCGGGAGGGCCCTACGAGCAGTACTTC. This rearrangement joins TRBV28 to TRBJ2-7; 10 bases align to TRBD2. The length of the CDR3 is 15 residues. CDR1 is MDHEN, CDR2 SYDVKM, per germline. With 3 bases clipped from V and 2 bases from J, the junction kept 4 bases outside the gene matches.

This chain links TRBV27 with TRBJ1-2; a weak D match, TRBD1 (5 bases). Trimming pared 5 bases from V and 5 bases from J, leaving 18 bases between. CDR1 MNHEY and CDR2 SMNVEV come from the germline V gene (reference sequence). This CDR3 has 15 residues. DNA for the CDR3: TGTGCCAGCAGTCCCCAAGGACAACTTGGGTATGGCTACACCTTC. It codes for CASSPQGQLGYGYTF.

The chain has TRBV13 and TRBJ1-2, with a weak D call TRBD1 (6 bases). Trimming took 5 bases from V and 4 from J, leaving 23 bases between them. Germline lookup yields CDR1 PRHDT and CDR2 FYEKMQ (reference sequence). The CDR3 sequence is 17 residues long. The CDR3 here is CASSPTRTAHGGYGYTF. As DNA, the CDR3 is TGTGCCAGCAGCCCTACCCGGACAGCCCATGGGGGCTATGGCTACACCTTC.

The rearrangement links TRBV5-1 to TRBJ2-1, with D perhaps matching TRBD2 (5 bases). The CDR3 sequence is 15 residues long. V lost 4 bases to trimming and J lost 7 bases, with 18 bases between them. Per germline, CDR1 SGHRS and CDR2 YFSETQ. In DNA, the CDR3 is TGCGCCAGCAGCGTGACTAACGGGATAGGTAATGAGCAGTTCTTC. Translation gives CASSVTNGIGNEQFF.

The rearrangement uses TRBV3-1 (or the pseudogene TRBV3-2) and TRBJ1-3; no firm D call. V lost 4 bases and J 4 bases, leaving 11 bases between the germline ends. The CDR3 is 14 amino acids. Germline assignment: CDR1 LGHDT and CDR2 YNNKEL (reference sequence). The CDR3 sequence is CASSPGVYGNTIYF. CDR3 coding DNA: TGTGCCAGCAGCCCCGGGGTGTACGGAAACACCATATATTTT.

The V call is TRBV11-2, the J call TRBJ2-3; the match to TRBD2 covers 13 bases. Germline V gene lookup returns CDR1 SGHAT and CDR2 FQNNGV. This CDR3 contains 15 residues. The V and J ends lost 2 bases and 7 bases, in that order; junction bases with no gene match: 3. The CDR3 loop reads CASSLTSGRANTQYF. CDR3 nucleotide sequence: TGTGCCAGCAGCTTAACTAGCGGGAGGGCCAATACGCAGTATTTT.

This clone was recorded once. This chain connects TRBV5-5 to TRBJ2-2; a possible D gene is TRBD2 (5 bases). This CDR3 is built from 15 residues. Trimming pared 4 bases from V and 2 bases from J, leaving 12 bases between. CDR1 SGHKS and CDR2 YYEKEE come from the germline V gene (reference sequence). DNA of the CDR3: TGTGCCAGCAGCCTATGGACTGATAACACCGGGGAGCTGTTTTTT. As protein: CASSLWTDNTGELFF.

This clone was recorded only once. The DNA for the CDR3 is TGCGCCAGCAGCCAAAACGGTAACAGCCAAGAGACCCAGTACTTC. This codes for CASSQNGNSQETQYF. The V and J genes are TRBV4-1 and TRBJ2-5; D uncertain. CDR1 MGHRA and CDR2 YSYEKL come from the germline V gene. Trimming took off 2 bases at V and 1 base at J, with 11 bases between the two ends. This CDR3 is 15 amino acids long.

This chain uses TRBV5-1 with TRBJ1-1, with TRBD1 matching over 9 bases. V was pared by 4 bases and J by 1 base, with 8 bases of the junction left unmatched. Germline lookup yields CDR1 SGHRS and CDR2 YFSETQ. CDR3 length: 16 residues. The CDR3 region is CASSPRTGAKNTEAFF. CDR3 sequence (DNA): TGCGCCAGCAGCCCCAGGACAGGGGCGAAGAACACTGAAGCTTTCTTT.

The chain carries TRBV27 and TRBJ2-2; D is unclear. The CDR3 contains 15 residues. The V end lost 5 bases, the J end lost 6 bases, and 16 bases lay between the germline ends. The germline CDR1 and CDR2 sequences are MNHEY and SMNVEV (reference sequence). CDR3 region: CASSPSGYWAGELFF. The CDR3 coding sequence is TGTGCCAGCAGTCCCTCAGGTTATTGGGCCGGGGAGCTGTTTTTT.

A word on this clone: This sample also contains other DNA sequences that code for the same CDR3. V and J are TRBV6-5 and TRBJ2-7; the D gene is possibly TRBD1 (6 bases). The V gene lost 6 bases and the J gene lost 2 bases, with 11 bases spanning the gap. CDR1 is MNHEY and CDR2 is SVGAGI in the germline V gene. The CDR3 has 13 residues. CDR3 bases: TGTGCCAGCAGACTCCAGGGGACCTACGAGCAGTACTTC. Protein sequence: CASRLQGTYEQYF.

The chain combines TRBV10-2 with TRBJ2-7; the D gene is possibly TRBD2 (6 bases). This CDR3 comprises 15 residues. Trimming cost V 2 bases and J 2 bases, with 13 bases left between them. CDR1 and CDR2 from the germline V gene are WSHSY and SAAADI. CDR3 nucleotides: TGCGCCAGCAGTGAGCCGGGACTCAAGACCTACGAGCAGTACTTC. This sequence encodes CASSEPGLKTYEQYF.

This clone was counted once. The chain joins TRBV5-1 to TRBJ2-5, with 12 bases lining up with TRBD2. The CDR3 covers 18 residues. Trimming at V came to 0 bases and at J to 2 bases, leaving 8 bases not matched to a gene. Germline assignment: CDR1 SGHRS and CDR2 YFSETQ. The CDR3 bases are TGCGCCAGCAGCTTGGTGAAACTAGCGGGAGGTATACAAGAGACCCAGTACTTC. Translating it yields CASSLVKLAGGIQETQYF.

DNA of the CDR3: TGTGCCAGCAGTGAAGCTCGGGGGAGCGAAGCTTTCTTT. Residues: CASSEARGSEAFF. The chain links TRBV6-1 to TRBJ1-1; a possible D gene is TRBD1 (5 bases). V was cut by 0 bases and J by 8 bases, with 10 bases left in between. CDR3 length: 13 residues. Germline CDR1 reads MNHNS; CDR2 reads SASEGT.

The chain has TRBV11-2 and TRBJ2-3; 10 nucleotides align to TRBD1. The germline V gene has CDR1 SGHAT and CDR2 FQNNGV. Germline trimming cut 5 bases from V and 3 bases from J; bases unmatched to any gene: 5. CDR3 length: 15 amino acids. CDR3 loop: CASSQDRGRTDTQYF. The CDR3 nucleotides are TGTGCCAGCAGCCAAGACAGGGGGCGTACAGATACGCAGTATTTT.